A single sample gave rise to the 10 T cell receptor beta chains below, sequenced in a study of blood T cell repertoires in COVID-19. The table came from immunoSEQ multiplex PCR; TCRdb's copy has only in-frame clones and leaves some out. The sample shows 250,000 to 400,000 clones, around 89% of them seen only once. Sequencing was carried out using peripheral blood. The receptors were gathered from a woman in her thirties with COVID-19, enrolled during active disease.

The rearrangement joins TRBV7-3 to TRBJ1-1, with TRBD1 matching over 8 bases. V trimming: 4 bases; J trimming: 4 bases; junction bases outside the gene matches: 5. Germline values: CDR1 SGHTA, CDR2 FQGTGA. CDR3 length: 14 amino acids. CDR3 DNA sequence: TGTGCCAGCAGCTCTACAGGGGGGAGCACTGAAGCTTTCTTT. Encoded protein: CASSSTGGSTEAFF.

This clone is a singleton in its sample. The chain couples TRBV3-1 (or the pseudogene TRBV3-2) to TRBJ1-2; possible D gene TRBD1, 6 bases. Trimming took off 4 bases at V and 0 bases at J, with 9 bases between the two ends. CDR3 length: 14 residues. Germline CDR1 reads LGHDT; CDR2 reads YNNKEL (reference sequence). The chain's CDR3 is CASSPRGSNYGYTF. CDR3 in DNA: TGTGCCAGCAGCCCCAGGGGCTCTAACTATGGCTACACCTTC.

The chain couples TRBV3-1 (or the pseudogene TRBV3-2) to TRBJ2-7, with 9 bases matching TRBD2. The CDR3 covers 15 residues. V lost 1 base to trimming and J lost 0 bases; unmatched junction nucleotides: 1. CDR1 is LGHDT, CDR2 YNNKEL, per germline (reference sequence). The CDR3 loop is CASSQGLAVSYEQYF. Here the CDR3 DNA reads TGTGCCAGCAGCCAAGGACTAGCGGTCTCCTACGAGCAGTACTTC.

The chain links TRBV28 to TRBJ1-1; 8 bases are a match to TRBD1. Per germline, CDR1 MDHEN and CDR2 SYDVKM. The length of the CDR3 is 11 residues. With V trimmed by 5 bases and J by 10 bases, 3 bases remained unmatched. CDR3 in DNA: TGTGCCAGCAGTCTCGACAGGGGAGCTTTCTTT. This codes for CASSLDRGAFF.

The J gene is TRBJ1-4, the V gene TRBV7-9; 8 bases match TRBD1. Germline V CDR1 and CDR2: SEHNR, FQNEAQ (reference sequence). This CDR3 has 14 amino acids. V lost 5 bases to trimming and J lost 7 bases; unmatched junction nucleotides: 6. The CDR3 nucleotides are TGTGCCAGCAGCCGCGACAGGGGTGGTGAAAAACTGTTTTTT. This encodes CASSRDRGGEKLFF.

V usage is TRBV11-1 and J usage is TRBJ1-6, with no clear D. Trimming removed 5 bases from V and 0 bases from J, with 11 bases in between. Germline CDR1 reads SGHAT; CDR2 reads FQDESV (reference sequence). This CDR3 has 16 residues. For the CDR3, the DNA is TGTGCCAGCAGCCGACGCGGGTCCTCCTATAATTCACCCCTCCACTTT. Residues: CASSRRGSSYNSPLHF.

The chain uses TRBV6-5 and TRBJ1-5, with D hard to call. V dropped 6 bases and J dropped 3 bases, with 12 bases sitting between them. CDR1 is MNHEY and CDR2 is SVGAGI in the germline V gene. CDR3 length equals 14 residues. CDR3 DNA: TGTGCCAGCAGCCGCGGCATCCCCAATCAGCCCCAGCATTTT. This sequence encodes CASSRGIPNQPQHF.

The chain combines TRBV19 with TRBJ1-5; 7 bases are shared with TRBD1. Germline CDR1 and CDR2: LNHDA and SQIVND (reference sequence). This CDR3 is built from 15 residues. V shed 4 bases, J shed 6 bases, and the junction held 9 bases outside the gene matches. The CDR3 spells CASSNFIGGTQPQHF. CDR3 nucleotides: TGTGCCAGTAGTAACTTCATAGGGGGCACTCAGCCCCAGCATTTT.

The V gene is TRBV6-2 or TRBV6-3, the J gene TRBJ1-3; D remains ambiguous. Trimming removed 2 bases from V and 4 bases from J, with 15 bases in between. The germline V gene encodes CDR1 MNHEY and CDR2 SVGEGT. This CDR3 comprises 16 residues. The DNA of the CDR3 is TGTGCCAGCAGTTACCCCGGTCGGGGTTTCGGAAACACCATATATTTT. Amino acid sequence: CASSYPGRGFGNTIYF.

This clone was detected only once. The rearrangement joins TRBV7-6 to TRBJ1-6; a weak D match, TRBD1 (6 bases). Deletions cut 1 base from V and 5 bases from J, with 9 bases between. This CDR3 region has 15 residues. Germline-derived CDR1 and CDR2 are SGHVS and FNYEAQ. As DNA, the CDR3 is TGTGCCAGCAGCTTAGGGACAGCACATAATTCACCCCTCCACTTT. This encodes CASSLGTAHNSPLHF.